Described below is a single TCR beta chain sequence and its context. Antigen unknown. An end of the junction differs from the germline gene, which may be a read error. The read terminates 3 residues ahead of where the CDR3 ends, so the germline J gene completes it. This sample was taken from a study of T cells in women clearing cervical HPV infection. The study, taken as a whole, reports: Cases carried less TRBV6-7 than controls: approximately 0.1% versus 0.16%. CIN3+ cases had significantly higher TCR richness than controls; evenness did not differ.

This table comes from immunoSEQ multiplex PCR, and its TCRdb copy is limited to in-frame clones, with some not included. The ten top clones account for under 7.5%, within a sample of tens of thousands of clones. Germline V gene lookup returns CDR1 SGHVS and CDR2 FNYEAQ. CDR3 length equals 15 residues. The origin of this receptor is a woman aged 18 to 75 with a cervical HPV16 infection that either progressed to CIN3+ or cleared (not recorded which). Material for sequencing was blood buffy coat. The chain uses TRBV7-6 and TRBJ1-6; a possible D gene is TRBD1 (5 bases). CDR3 DNA (partial): TGTGCCAGCAGCTTAGAGGCAGGGCGTAATCCACCC. This gives the protein CASSLEAGRNPP. The whole CDR3 is CASSLEAGRNPPLHF.